The following is a T cell receptor beta chain sequence with its context. Its specificity is not known. These data come from a study of cytomegalovirus exposure and HLA in healthy donors. Study-wide findings and caveats: Overall, roughly 150 TCR beta chains were annotated as cytomegalovirus-associated.

Germline V gene data show CDR1 as LNHDA and CDR2 as SQIVND (reference sequence). The CDR3 has 13 amino acids. V was clipped by 3 bases and J by 3 bases, with 9 bases between them. The PCR ran on 60 Vbeta and 13 Jbeta primers. Original processing notes: A follow-up analysis tallied 86 million or so unique TCR beta chains, some 11 million shared. The method was immunoSEQ multiplex PCR; TCRdb's version includes in-frame clones alone and lacks a portion of them. Clonal size and the V and J genes are those of that table, whereas D and trimming came from the DNA. Counted here are 200,000 to 250,000 clones, around 85% occurring once; the ten biggest clones make up 1.7%.

This sequence was found in a man between 50 and 59 years old in good health and CMV-seronegative. J is TRBJ2-7 and V is TRBV19; no firm D call. The specimen sequenced was PBMCs. CDR3 sequence: CASSISPGYEQYF. CDR3 DNA sequence: TGTGCCAGTAGTATCTCCCCCGGCTACGAGCAGTACTTC.